The entry that follows covers one TCR beta chain sequence. This record belongs to a study of blood T cell repertoires in COVID-19. The overall study: COVID-19 samples from acute and convalescent phases originated in the United States, Italy and Spain. Nucleic acid was either cDNA or gDNA, and it came from T cells, B-cell-depleted T cells, or PBMCs.

Germline V gene sequence: CDR1 SGHRS, CDR2 YFSETQ. CDR3 length: 13 residues. V lost 3 bases, J lost 7 bases, and 13 bases lay in between. Per the original data handling: Using reference gene primer amplification, nucleated cell counts were estimated. Repertoires were generated with immunoSEQ multiplex PCR, while TCRdb's copy carries only in-frame clones and drops some. That table furnishes V, J and clone size, whereas the DNA furnished D and trimming. The sample includes around 270,000 clones, 84% of them seen just once. The sequence was collected from a man between 60 and 75 years old with acute or convalescent COVID-19. Specimen: peripheral blood. The genes are TRBV5-1 and TRBJ1-1, with D possibly matching TRBD1 (6 bases). CDR3: CASSSRGVGEAFF. In nucleotides, the CDR3 is TGCGCCAGCAGCTCCAGGGGAGTGGGTGAAGCTTTCTTT.